The 19 T cell receptor delta chains below come from one sample, sequenced in a study of fetal and pediatric gammadelta thymocytes. TCRdb re-analyzed the reads via CATT. The sample holds about 730 delta-chain clones, around 19% seen once. Elective pregnancy terminations at about 14 to 22 weeks estimated gestational age supplied the fetal thymuses. The sequencing input was non-Vgamma9Vdelta2 gamma-delta T cells from the thymus. Subset: CD3+gammadeltaTCR+ thymocytes not co-expressing Vgamma9 and Vdelta2. These receptors were collected from a human fetus.

This clone was recorded a few times. The limits of the CDR3 on the DNA are not certain, so only TCRdb's listed CDR3 is given. The rearrangement joins TRAV29/DV5 to TRDJ1; the table's D gene call, TRDD3, was not cross checked with the DNA. The CDR3 is 18 amino acids long, termini counted. Germline assignment: CDR1 NSMFDY and CDR2 ISSIKDK. CDR3 sequence reads: CSVLLCSNTGGYTDKLIF.

This clone ranks as large. The chain employs TRDV1 and TRDJ3, with 8 bases that match TRDD3. Germline V gives CDR1 TSWWSYY, CDR2 QGS. With V trimmed by 0 bases and J by 2 bases, 0 bases remained unmatched. The CDR3 has 17 residues. DNA of the CDR3: TGTGCTCTTGGGGAACTGGGGGATACCTGGGACACCCGACAGATGTTTTTC. Protein sequence: CALGELGDTWDTRQMFF.

With regard to this clone: A far larger clone is off by one base, so a read error is likely. The chain recombines TRDV2 with TRDJ1, with 10 bases aligning to TRDD3. Germline values: CDR1 GEAIGNYY, CDR2 EKD. There are 14 residues in the CDR3. CDR3 region: CACDTGGYTAKLIF. The CDR3 coding sequence is TGTGCCTGTGACACTGGGGGATACACCGCTAAACTCATCTTT.

This clone is deemed large. The same CDR3 can be traced to other DNA sequences in this sample. The gene calls are TRDV1 and TRDJ3; 12 bases are shared with TRDD3. The CDR3 has 20 amino acids. The germline V gene has CDR1 TSWWSYY and CDR2 QGS. Germline trimming cut 0 bases from V and 2 bases from J; bases unmatched to any gene: 5. The CDR3 loop is CALGELLGDTRPWDTRQMFF. In DNA form, the CDR3 reads TGTGCTCTTGGGGAACTGCTGGGGGATACGAGGCCCTGGGACACCCGACAGATGTTTTTC.

Comment on this clone: A single base is all that separates this from a far larger clone, so a read error is likely. V usage is TRDV1 and J usage is TRDJ2; 10 bases line up with TRDD3. The CDR3 spans 16 residues. Germline V gene sequence: CDR1 TSWWSYY, CDR2 QGS. CDR3 nucleotide sequence: TGTGCTCTTGGGGATTCCTACTGGGGGATGACAGCACAACGCTTCTTT. This gives the protein CALGDSYWGMTAQRFF.

This clone was counted between two and nine times. A far more abundant clone sits one base away, making this likely a read error. This chain links TRDV1 with TRDJ3; 7 positions match TRDD3. The CDR3 contains 17 residues. The germline CDR1 and CDR2 sequences are TSWWSYY and QGS. V gave up 3 bases and J gave up 0 bases; unmatched junction bases: 2. DNA of the CDR3: TGTGCTCTTGGGGACTGGGGGGGCTCCTGGGACACCCGACAGATGTTTTTC. Its translation is CALGDWGGSWDTRQMFF.

This clone was observed a handful of times. This likely traces to a read error, being one base from a far larger clone. The chain couples TRDV1 to TRDJ2; TRDD3 aligns across 9 bases. The ends lost 0 bases at V and 7 bases at J; junction bases unmatched: 3. The germline gives CDR1 TSWWSYY, CDR2 QGS. The CDR3 contains 15 residues. This CDR3 reads CALGELGIRKAQLFF. Written as DNA, the CDR3 is TGTGCTCTTGGGGAACTGGGGATACGGAAAGCACAACTCTTCTTT.

Sample share makes this clone medium-sized. This chain links TRDV2 with TRDJ3; 8 bases agree with TRDD3. This CDR3 has 17 amino acids. CDR1 GEAIGNYY and CDR2 EKD come from the germline V gene. V was clipped by 1 base and J by 3 bases; unmatched bases: 4. This CDR3 is CACDTGYADWDTRQMFF. CDR3 DNA sequence: TGTGCCTGTGACACGGGATACGCGGACTGGGACACCCGACAGATGTTTTTC.

A word on this clone: A single base separates this from a much larger clone, so it may be a read error. Other DNA sequences in the same sample also yield this CDR3. The chain recombines TRDV3 with TRDJ1; 12 bases are shared with TRDD3. Germline V CDR1 and CDR2: TVYSNPD, GDNSRS (reference sequence). CDR3 length: 14 residues. The V gene end was trimmed by 3 bases and the J gene end by 0 bases; junction bases not matched to a gene: 2. CDR3 in DNA: TGTGCCTTGCTGGGGGATACGCACACCGATAAACTCATCTTT. Its protein product is CALLGDTHTDKLIF.

As concerns this clone: With a far larger clone one base away, a read error is the likely cause. The rearrangement joins TRDV2 to TRDJ1; 7 bases align to TRDD3. TCRdb lists no J gene, so it was determined here by aligning the DNA to germline. J lost 0 bases, V lost 3 bases, and 6 bases had no gene match. This CDR3 has 15 amino acids. In germline, CDR1 is GEAIGNYY, CDR2 EKD. Written as DNA, the CDR3 is TGTGCCTGTGACTTCTGGGGGCCATACACCGATAAACTCATCTTT. It yields the protein CACDFWGPYTDKLIF.

By proportion, this clone is large. J is TRDJ1 and V is TRAV29/DV5; TRDD3 is a possible D gene (6 bases). CDR1 NSMFDY and CDR2 ISSIKDK come from the germline V gene. Trimming took off 0 bases at V and 0 bases at J, with 6 bases between the two ends. This CDR3 has 13 residues. The CDR3 DNA sequence: TGTGCAGCAAGCGGGGGATACACCGATAAACTCATCTTT. It yields the protein CAASGGYTDKLIF.

This clone was counted only a few times. The gene calls are TRDV1 and TRDJ1, with 9 bases identical to TRDD2. Germline CDR1 and CDR2: TSWWSYY and QGS. The CDR3 length is 19 residues. The ends lost 0 bases at V and 0 bases at J; junction bases unmatched: 11. The CDR3 spells CALGELRPSYRIHTDKLIF. In DNA form, the CDR3 reads TGTGCTCTTGGGGAACTCCGGCCTTCCTACCGGATCCACACCGATAAACTCATCTTT.

Note on this clone: A read error is likely here: a far larger clone is one base away. This chain uses TRDV2 with TRDJ1; a weak D match, TRDD3 (5 bases). The J gene, missing from TCRdb, was assigned here through DNA to germline matching. Trimming shortened V by 0 bases and J by 0 bases, and 10 bases separated the two germline ends. CDR1 is GEAIGNYY and CDR2 is EKD in the germline V gene. This CDR3 contains 15 residues. In DNA form, the CDR3 reads TGTGCCTGTGACACCGTACTGGAGGACACCGATAAACTCATCTTT. Translated, it gives CACDTVLEDTDKLIF.

This clone is categorized as large. The chain carries TRDV2 and TRDJ2; TRDD3 aligns across 11 bases. The CDR3 runs 18 residues. V lost 1 base to trimming and J lost 4 bases; unmatched junction nucleotides: 10. The germline gives CDR1 GEAIGNYY, CDR2 EKD. This chain's CDR3 is CACDTELGDIGATAQLFF. Here the CDR3 DNA reads TGTGCCTGTGACACGGAACTGGGGGATATAGGAGCGACAGCACAACTCTTCTTT.

This clone is large. This chain joins TRDV1 and TRDJ3; no reliable D call. The CDR3 loop spans 14 amino acids. Trimming left V 1 base short and J 2 bases short, with 0 bases between. Germline V gives CDR1 TSWWSYY, CDR2 QGS. The CDR3 region is CALGEPWDTRQMFF. DNA of the CDR3: TGTGCTCTTGGGGAACCCTGGGACACCCGACAGATGTTTTTC.

This clone turned up a few times. Since a far larger clone is one base different, this is likely a read error. The chain carries TRDV1 and TRDJ3; 9 bases are a match to TRDD3. The CDR3 is 17 amino acids. Germline assignment: CDR1 TSWWSYY and CDR2 QGS. CDR3 in amino acids: CALGYWGSSWDPRQMFF. CDR3 bases: TGTGCTCTTGGGTACTGGGGGAGCTCCTGGGACCCCCGACAGATGTTTTTC.

This clone was counted only a few times. A much larger clone lies a single base off, so this may be a read error. The J gene is TRDJ3, the V gene TRDV3; 10 positions agree with TRDD3. The length of the CDR3 is 16 residues. The germline V gene has CDR1 TVYSNPD and CDR2 GDNSRS (reference sequence). V lost 0 bases and J lost 3; bases outside the gene matches: 2. The CDR3 DNA reads TGTGCCTTTAGTGCTGGGGGATACTGGGACACCCGACAGATGTTTTTC. Amino acids: CAFSAGGYWDTRQMFF.

Details on this clone: Being one base from a much bigger clone, this may be a read error. V and J are TRDV2 and TRDJ3; the match to TRDD3 covers 7 bases. TCRdb gives no J gene; it was assigned here by matching the DNA to germline. CDR3 size: 19 residues. CDR1 and CDR2 from the germline V gene are GEAIGNYY and EKD. The CDR3 coding sequence is TGTGCCCGTGACACCGCGCTGGGGGTCAGCTCCTGGGACACCCGACAGATGTTTTTC. Translating it yields CARDTALGVSSWDTRQMFF.

To note about this clone: A much larger clone differs by one base, so this may be a read error. This same CDR3 is encoded by further DNA sequences in the sample. V is TRDV3 and J is TRDJ3; 7 bases map to TRDD3. The CDR3 is 16 amino acids. The germline gives CDR1 TVYSNPD, CDR2 GDNSRS (reference sequence). Here the CDR3 reads CAFGDKGSWDTRQMFF. DNA for the CDR3: TGCGCCTTTGGGGATAAGGGCTCCTGGGACACCCGACAGATGTTTTTC.